This TCR beta chain stems from a study of T cells after yellow fever vaccination. Study-wide points: Few clonotypes appeared in both CD4 and CD8 compartments.

J lost 10 bases, V lost 4 bases, and 11 bases had no gene match. CDR3 length: 15 amino acids. Germline V gene sequence: CDR1 MNHEY, CDR2 SMNVEV (reference sequence). TCRdb used MiXCR to reprocess the 5' RACE reads, holding one entry per CDR3 protein. The sample yields 100,000 to 150,000 distinct CDR3 sequences, about 7.4% seen once. Many counts were recorded for this clonotype. Its antigen is unidentified. Sequenced material: CD4+ T cells sorted from PBMCs, taken around 10 days after the first yellow fever vaccination. This receptor was taken from a man between 18 and 35 years old who received the YFV17D yellow fever vaccine. V and J are TRBV27 and TRBJ2-1, with 9 nucleotides matching TRBD1. The CDR3, as DNA: TGTGCCAGCAGTTCTGGACAGGGGAGAAGAATCGAGCAGTTCTTC. Protein product: CASSSGQGRRIEQFF.